This paragraph covers one T cell receptor (beta chain) sequence. Its antigen is unknown. The data derive from a study of cytomegalovirus exposure and HLA in healthy donors. Though nominally healthy at sampling, donors likely had unrecorded immune exposures. Study-wide results and caveats: 87-base-pair reads could not separate some V segments, including TRBV6-2 and TRBV6-3.

A multiplex PCR was run with 60 Vbeta primers and 13 Jbeta primers. Assay used: immunoSEQ multiplex PCR; TCRdb lists only in-frame clones, some missing. Among approximately 41,000 clones listed, about 84% were seen once. Per germline, CDR1 MNHNS and CDR2 SASEGT. The CDR3 has 14 amino acids. Trimming pared 5 bases from V and 0 bases from J, leaving 7 bases between. This receptor was taken from a man in his forties or fifties in good health and CMV-seronegative. Sequences were obtained from PBMCs. The chain links TRBV6-1 to TRBJ1-4; D not certain. CDR3 coding DNA: TGTGCCAGCAGTACTCGTGCAACTAATGAAAAACTGTTTTTT. It yields the protein CASSTRATNEKLFF.